Below, 8 T cell receptor beta chains from the same sample are listed, as sequenced in a study of blood T cell repertoires in COVID-19. This table comes from immunoSEQ multiplex PCR, and its TCRdb copy is limited to in-frame clones, with some not included. The profile shows around 200,000 clones, 89% of them singletons. Sequencing was carried out using peripheral blood. Source of these receptors: a man aged 35 to 55 with acute or convalescent COVID-19.

V gene TRBV5-6 combines with J gene TRBJ1-1; 9 nucleotides line up with TRBD1. Losses at the gene ends were 2 bases for V and 3 bases for J; bases not matched to a gene: 5. This CDR3 is 15 amino acids long. CDR1 and CDR2 from the germline V gene are SGHDT and YYEEEE. The CDR3 reads CASSFGTGRDTEAFF. In DNA, the CDR3 is TGTGCCAGCAGCTTCGGGACAGGGAGGGACACTGAAGCTTTCTTT.

This clone was recorded once. The chain joins TRBV7-2 to TRBJ1-1, with a possible D match to TRBD1 (5 bases). V was pared by 2 bases and J by 2 bases, with 15 bases between. There are 16 residues in the CDR3. Germline CDR1 and CDR2: SGHTA and FQGNSA. The CDR3 nucleotides read TGTGCCAGCAGCTTAATCGGGGGTGCTGCAAACACTGAAGCTTTCTTT. Protein product: CASSLIGGAANTEAFF. Filled out from reference TRBV7-2 and TRBJ1-1, the complete variable domain reads GAGVSQSPSNKVTEKGKDVELRCDPISGHTALYWYRQSLGQGLEFLIYFQGNSAPDKSGLPSDRFSAERTGGSVSTLTIQRTQQEDSAVYLCASSLIGGAANTEAFFGQGTRLTVV.

The rearrangement uses TRBV15 and TRBJ2-1; 11 positions match TRBD1. J lost 6 bases, V lost 8 bases, and 6 bases had no gene match. In germline, CDR1 is LNHNV, CDR2 YYDKDF (reference sequence). This CDR3 has 14 amino acids. The CDR3 protein is CATGRDRGSNEQFF. CDR3 bases: TGTGCCACCGGGCGGGACAGGGGGTCCAATGAGCAGTTCTTC.

The V gene is TRBV5-1, the J gene TRBJ1-6; D ambiguous. The CDR3 contains 13 residues. V was pared by 4 bases and J by 8 bases, with 10 bases between. Germline V gene sequence: CDR1 SGHRS, CDR2 YFSETQ. The CDR3 spells CASSLDGDSPLHF. The CDR3 region has the DNA TGCGCCAGCAGCCTAGACGGGGATTCACCCCTCCACTTT.

The chain uses TRBV6-1 and TRBJ2-5; 8 bases fit TRBD1. The ends lost 2 bases at V and 5 bases at J; junction bases unmatched: 7. The germline gives CDR1 MNHNS, CDR2 SASEGT. This CDR3 is built from 15 residues. CDR3 coding DNA: TGTGCCAGCAGTGAAAGCACAGGGGGGTCGGAGACCCAGTACTTC. Protein product: CASSESTGGSETQYF.

The chain recombines TRBV13 with TRBJ1-1; 11 nucleotides line up with TRBD1. Trimming cost V 4 bases and J 5 bases; bases outside gene matches: 6. There are 15 residues in the CDR3. Germline V lookup: CDR1 PRHDT, CDR2 FYEKMQ (reference sequence). The CDR3 DNA reads TGTGCCAGCAGCTCTCCGGGACAGGGGGGTACTGAAGCTTTCTTT. Protein product: CASSSPGQGGTEAFF.

The chain combines TRBV10-3 with TRBJ1-1, with D perhaps matching TRBD1 (6 bases). In germline, CDR1 is ENHRY, CDR2 SYGVKD. The CDR3 sequence is 13 residues long. The ends were cut back, 3 bases at V and 6 bases at J, with 11 bases in the middle. For the CDR3, the DNA is TGTGCCATCAGTGATTCCAGGGGTTCTGAAGCTTTCTTT. Translating it yields CAISDSRGSEAFF.

The CDR3 coding sequence is TGTGCCAGCAGCCCTCTACGGGGGAAGGGGAATGGCTACACCTTC. Translating it yields CASSPLRGKGNGYTF. This rearrangement joins TRBV11-2 to TRBJ1-2, with D possibly matching TRBD1 (5 bases). CDR1 and CDR2 from the germline V gene are SGHAT and FQNNGV. Trimming stripped 5 bases from V and 6 bases from J, with 19 bases between. CDR3 length: 15 residues. Complete variable domain (other parts from reference TRBV11-2 and TRBJ1-2): EAGVAQSPRYKIIEKRQSVAFWCNPISGHATLYWYQQILGQGPKLLIQFQNNGVVDDSQLPKDRFSAERLKGVDSTLKIQPAKLEDSAVYLCASSPLRGKGNGYTFGSGTRLTVV.